This T cell receptor (beta chain) was sequenced for a study of Ad26.COV2.S vaccination and SARS-CoV-2 variants. The treatment is: some 19 received Ad26.COV2.S at low or high dose, single or two shots; a few received placebo; per-sample allocation not given. Day 63 after the first vaccine or placebo injection was the time point for sampling. A Boston donor was an adult aged 18-55 years. Sequencing was performed with immunoSEQ multiplex PCR; in TCRdb, only in-frame clones are kept and a portion is missing. The repertoire consists of some 480,000 clones, with around 88% occurring once and the leading ten covering 9.5% to 15%. This CDR3 is 15 amino acids long. CDR1 is MGHDK, CDR2 SYGVNS, per germline. V trimming: 3 bases; J trimming: 2 bases; junction bases outside the gene matches: 3.

V gene TRBV25-1 combines with J gene TRBJ2-1; 8 nucleotides match TRBD1. This clonotype was obtained from a person between 18 and 65 years old who received the Ad26.COV2.S COVID-19 vaccine or a placebo. Sequenced material: peripheral blood, taken in a trial of Ad26.COV2.S vaccine versus placebo. CDR3 in DNA: TGTGCCAGCAGTGATCTACAGGGGGCCTACAATGAGCAGTTCTTC. It yields the protein CASSDLQGAYNEQFF.